These 19 T cell receptor beta chains came from one sample sequenced in a study of cytomegalovirus exposure and HLA in healthy donors. PCR employed 60 Vbeta and 13 Jbeta primers. TCRdb's table, derived via immunoSEQ multiplex PCR, lists solely in-frame clones and lacks some. The repertoire holds 150,000 to 200,000 clones, with 78% as singletons. The source material was PBMCs. These receptors were taken from a female donor in good health and CMV-seronegative.

Here the CDR3 reads CASSESLHTDTQYF. The CDR3 nucleotides are TGTGCCAGCAGTGAATCACTTCATACAGATACGCAGTATTTT. The chain employs TRBV6-5 and TRBJ2-3; D is unclear. CDR3 length equals 14 residues. V lost 5 bases and J lost 3, with 12 bases in between. Germline CDR1 reads MNHEY; CDR2 reads SVGAGI.

The rearrangement uses TRBV5-6 and TRBJ1-5, with a weak D call TRBD1 (6 bases). Germline V lookup: CDR1 SGHDT, CDR2 YYEEEE. V gave up 0 bases and J gave up 0 bases, with 7 bases separating them. The CDR3 is 15 amino acids. The CDR3 sequence is CASSLGTVSNQPQHF. The DNA for the CDR3 is TGTGCCAGCAGCTTGGGGACAGTTAGCAATCAGCCCCAGCATTTT.

The chain uses TRBV27 and TRBJ2-5; D possibly corresponds to TRBD2 (6 bases). The CDR3 has 16 residues. Germline values: CDR1 MNHEY, CDR2 SMNVEV (reference sequence). Trimming cost V 4 bases and J 4 bases, with 19 bases left between them. DNA for the CDR3: TGTGCCAGCAGTTCGCCTCGACTAGTCAAGGGAGAGACCCAGTACTTC. Translation: CASSSPRLVKGETQYF.

The chain uses TRBV2 and TRBJ2-1; TRBD1 matches 7 bases. Trimming cost V 6 bases and J 5 bases; bases outside gene matches: 4. Per germline, CDR1 SNHLY and CDR2 FYNNEI. The CDR3 length is 13 residues. CDR3 in DNA: TGTGCCAGCAGCCAGGACAGGAACAATGAGCAGTTCTTC. Translated: CASSQDRNNEQFF.

Written as DNA, the CDR3 is TGTGCCAGCAGCACTACAAGGGGGTATGGCTACACCTTC. Translated: CASSTTRGYGYTF. The chain recombines TRBV7-8 with TRBJ1-2, with D maybe TRBD1 (6 bases). The CDR3 covers 13 residues. Germline values: CDR1 SGHVS, CDR2 FQNEAQ. V was clipped by 5 bases and J by 5 bases, with 12 bases between them.

The chain combines TRBV29-1 with TRBJ2-5; 14 bases are shared with TRBD2. V shed 6 bases and J 7 bases; nucleotides not matched to a gene: 13. The CDR3 spans 16 residues. Per germline, CDR1 SQVTM and CDR2 ANQGSEA. CDR3 sequence: CSVRLAGGPIRGTQYF. CDR3 DNA sequence: TGCAGCGTCCGACTAGCGGGAGGGCCAATTCGGGGGACCCAGTACTTC.

The chain is built from TRBV5-4 and TRBJ2-2; the match to TRBD1 covers 8 bases. The CDR3 totals 16 residues. Germline values: CDR1 SGHNT, CDR2 YYREEE (reference sequence). V was pared by 1 base and J by 4 bases, with 6 bases of the junction left unmatched. The CDR3 here is CASSLLTGGGTGELFF. Written as DNA, the CDR3 is TGTGCCAGCAGCTTGTTAACAGGGGGTGGCACCGGGGAGCTGTTTTTT.

The chain recombines TRBV14 with TRBJ2-6, with D unclear. Trimming removed 2 bases from V and 0 bases from J, with 14 bases in between. This CDR3 has 18 residues. Germline V lookup: CDR1 SGHDN, CDR2 FVKESK. As DNA, the CDR3 is TGTGCCAGCAGCCAAAGCACCGGATGGGCCTCTGGGGCCAACGTCCTGACTTTC. It yields the protein CASSQSTGWASGANVLTF.

The chain recombines TRBV2 with TRBJ2-5, with D uncertain. V lost 6 bases and J lost 2, with 13 bases in between. Germline CDR1 and CDR2: SNHLY and FYNNEI. The CDR3 loop spans 14 amino acids. The CDR3 reads CASRLRLAQETQYF. CDR3 DNA sequence: TGTGCCAGCAGGCTCAGGCTTGCTCAAGAGACCCAGTACTTC.

V and J are TRBV18 and TRBJ1-3; D gene uncertain. This CDR3 contains 14 residues. Trimming removed 6 bases from V and 4 bases from J, with 13 bases in between. Per germline, CDR1 KGHSH and CDR2 LQKENI. Here the CDR3 reads CASSLLDRGNTIYF. The CDR3 coding sequence is TGTGCCAGCTCCTTACTCGATAGAGGAAACACCATATATTTT.

The gene calls are TRBV7-8 and TRBJ2-7; TRBD1 matches at 7 bases. The J segment lost 2 bases and the V segment lost 5 bases, leaving 3 bases of the junction unmatched. Germline CDR1 SGHVS, CDR2 FQNEAQ. The CDR3 consists of 13 residues. The CDR3 is CASSLDRAYEQYF. DNA of the CDR3: TGTGCCAGCAGCCTCGACAGGGCCTACGAGCAGTACTTC. The full variable domain, with the rest looked up from reference TRBV7-8 and TRBJ2-7, is GAGVSQSPRYKVAKRGQDVALRCDPISGHVSLFWYQQALGQGPEFLTYFQNEAQLDKSGLPSDRFFAERPEGSVSTLKIQRTQQEDSAVYLCASSLDRAYEQYFGPGTRLTVT.

The chain recombines TRBV6-1 with TRBJ1-1, with D perhaps matching TRBD1 (5 bases). This CDR3 spans 13 amino acids. CDR1 MNHNS and CDR2 SASEGT come from the germline V gene. V was trimmed by 2 bases and J by 5 bases, leaving 9 bases between them. The DNA of the CDR3 is TGTGCCAGCAGTGAATTAGGGGTAACTGAAGCTTTCTTT. As protein: CASSELGVTEAFF.

This chain links TRBV7-3 with TRBJ1-1, with TRBD1 matching over 8 bases. The trim removed 5 bases at V and 4 bases at J, leaving 6 bases unmatched. This CDR3 comprises 14 residues. Germline V gene sequence: CDR1 SGHTA, CDR2 FQGTGA. CDR3 nucleotide sequence: TGTGCCAGCAGCGCCCGGACAGGGATCACTGAAGCTTTCTTT. Protein: CASSARTGITEAFF.

The rearrangement links TRBV9 to TRBJ2-1; 8 bases agree with TRBD2. Unmatched junction bases numbered 10, after V lost 3 bases and J lost 8 bases. The CDR3 contains 15 residues. Germline V gene lookup returns CDR1 SGDLS and CDR2 YYNGEE. This CDR3 is CASSDNGTSVYEQFF. The DNA of the CDR3 is TGTGCCAGCAGCGATAACGGGACTAGTGTCTATGAGCAGTTCTTC.

V usage is TRBV11-2 and J usage is TRBJ2-4, with a possible D match to TRBD1 (5 bases). V was shortened by 0 bases and J by 14 bases, with 17 bases between the two germline ends. The length of the CDR3 is 14 residues. Germline V gives CDR1 SGHAT, CDR2 FQNNGV. The CDR3 nucleotides read TGTGCCAGCAGCTTAGATCGGTCGACAGCGAGCAAGTACTTC. Its translation is CASSLDRSTASKYF.

This chain connects TRBV6-5 to TRBJ2-7; perhaps TRBD2 as D (6 bases). Trimming removed 0 bases from V and 12 bases from J, with 12 bases in between. The length of the CDR3 is 12 residues. The V gene's germline CDR1 is MNHEY and CDR2 SVGAGI. The CDR3 nucleotides read TGTGCCAGCAGTTACTCGTTAGGGAGGCTGTACTTC. This translates into CASSYSLGRLYF.

The chain carries TRBV27 and TRBJ2-2, with 7 nucleotides matching TRBD2. Germline V gene lookup returns CDR1 MNHEY and CDR2 SMNVEV (reference sequence). The CDR3 spans 16 residues. The trim removed 3 bases at V and 8 bases at J, leaving 12 bases unmatched. This CDR3 is CASSFGGRASRGELFF. The CDR3 DNA sequence: TGTGCCAGCAGTTTTGGAGGGAGGGCCTCACGGGGGGAGCTGTTTTTT.

V gene TRBV14 combines with J gene TRBJ2-7; TRBD1 agrees at 9 bases. The germline V gene has CDR1 SGHDN and CDR2 FVKESK. V lost 4 bases, J lost 0 bases, and 16 bases stayed unmatched. The CDR3 length is 19 residues. CDR3 region: CASSPRGKDRGFDSYEQYF. In DNA, the CDR3 is TGTGCCAGCAGCCCAAGGGGAAAGGACAGGGGCTTTGACTCCTACGAGCAGTACTTC.

Written as DNA, the CDR3 is TGTGCCAGCAGCGTACAGGGGGCGCCTTACAATGAGCAGTTCTTC. This sequence encodes CASSVQGAPYNEQFF. The chain combines TRBV9 with TRBJ2-1, with TRBD1 matching 8 bases. The ends lost 1 base at V and 4 bases at J; junction bases unmatched: 4. The germline V gene encodes CDR1 SGDLS and CDR2 YYNGEE. The CDR3 contains 15 residues. The full variable domain, its missing parts supplied by reference TRBV9 and TRBJ2-1, is DSGVTQTPKHLITATGQRVTLRCSPRSGDLSVYWYQQSLDQGLQFLIQYYNGEERAKGNILERFSAQQFPDLHSELNLSSLELGDSALYFCASSVQGAPYNEQFFGPGTRLTVL.